One and the same sample provided the 13 T cell receptor beta chains below, sequenced in a study of T cell responses to AZD1222 COVID-19 vaccine. Profiled with immunoSEQ multiplex PCR; TCRdb holds only in-frame clones, not every one. The sample yields some 83,000 clones, 75% to 90% seen once. This specimen was peripheral blood, taken on day 0 of AZD1222 vaccination. Source of these receptors: an adult in good health.

The rearrangement links TRBV5-6 to TRBJ2-2; 7 bases match TRBD1. J was trimmed by 8 bases and V by 0 bases; bases with no gene match: 7. The CDR3 length is 15 residues. In germline, CDR1 is SGHDT, CDR2 YYEEEE. CDR3 coding DNA: TGTGCCAGCAGCTTGGCCAAAAACAGGGGAGGGGAGCTGTTTTTT. Its protein is CASSLAKNRGGELFF.

This chain links TRBV21-1 with TRBJ2-6. TRBV21-1 is tagged as a pseudogene. This CDR3 is built from 14 residues. The CDR3 DNA sequence: TGTGCCAGCACCCCCCGCATCGGGGCCAACGTCCTGACTTTC. Translating it yields CASTPRIGANVLTF.

CDR3 protein: CASSSWGGATETQYF. The CDR3 DNA reads as TGTGCCAGCAGCTCGTGGGGGGGGGCCACTGAGACCCAGTACTTC. The chain is built from TRBV11-2 and TRBJ2-5; a possible D gene is TRBD2 (7 bases). Germline CDR1 reads SGHAT; CDR2 reads FQNNGV. Trimming took off 4 bases at V and 5 bases at J, with 17 bases between the two ends. The CDR3 covers 15 residues.

The V call is TRBV7-3, the J call TRBJ2-2; possible D gene TRBD1, 7 bases. The germline V and J ends were trimmed by 4 bases and 5 bases, with 11 bases remaining between them. The CDR3 loop spans 14 amino acids. Per the germline V gene, CDR1 is SGHTA and CDR2 is FQGTGA. The chain's CDR3 is CASSSTGTTGELFF. CDR3 DNA: TGTGCCAGCAGCTCGACAGGGACTACCGGGGAGCTGTTTTTT.

The chain joins TRBV9 to TRBJ2-7; the D is unclear. V was cut by 4 bases and J by 0 bases, with 11 bases left in between. Germline V gene lookup returns CDR1 SGDLS and CDR2 YYNGEE. The CDR3 extends over 14 amino acids. This chain's CDR3 is CASSPIGSSYEQYF. In nucleotides, the CDR3 is TGTGCCAGCAGCCCAATAGGCAGCTCCTACGAGCAGTACTTC.

The CDR3: CASSVGQPEAFF. In DNA, the CDR3 is TGTGCCAGCAGCGTGGGGCAGCCTGAAGCTTTCTTT. The V gene is TRBV11-3, the J gene TRBJ1-1; maybe TRBD1 (5 bases). V was shortened by 5 bases and J by 6 bases, with 10 bases between the two germline ends. There are 12 residues in the CDR3. The germline V gene encodes CDR1 SGHNT and CDR2 YENEEA.

This sequence joins TRBV11-1 and TRBJ2-1; D may be TRBD1 (6 bases). Germline CDR1 reads SGHAT; CDR2 reads FQDESV (reference sequence). Trimming left V 5 bases short and J 8 bases short, with 22 bases between. The CDR3 consists of 16 residues. Here the CDR3 DNA reads TGTGCCAGCAGCATTCTTGGGGGCATAAATATGTATGAGCAGTTCTTC. It codes for CASSILGGINMYEQFF.

The V and J genes are TRBV5-6 and TRBJ2-7; 9 positions agree with TRBD1. CDR3 length equals 16 residues. Trimming removed 4 bases from V and 9 bases from J; junction bases left unmatched: 17. Germline lookup yields CDR1 SGHDT and CDR2 YYEEEE. The CDR3 bases are TGTGCCAGCAGCCAACCACGCTGGGACAGGGAGGATCCGCAGTACTTC. Amino acid sequence: CASSQPRWDREDPQYF.

The chain couples TRBV18 to TRBJ1-5; D possibly corresponds to TRBD1 (5 bases). The CDR3 has 14 residues. Germline-derived CDR1 and CDR2 are KGHSH and LQKENI. With 6 bases removed from V and 5 bases from J, the gap between germline ends came to 14 bases. This CDR3 is CASSALVGDQPQHF. In DNA, the CDR3 is TGTGCCAGCTCGGCTCTGGTGGGGGATCAGCCCCAGCATTTT.

The chain joins TRBV4-1 to TRBJ1-6; perhaps TRBD1 as D (6 bases). This CDR3 spans 18 amino acids. Germline-derived CDR1 and CDR2 are MGHRA and YSYEKL. Trimming cost V 1 base and J 0 bases, with 13 bases left between them. Written as DNA, the CDR3 is TGCGCCAGCAGCCAAGGTCAGGGGCCGAGCTCCTATAATTCACCCCTCCACTTT. It codes for CASSQGQGPSSYNSPLHF.

Note on this clone: The identical CDR3 is also encoded by other nucleotide sequences in the sample. The V call is TRBV19, the J call TRBJ2-7; possibly TRBD2 for D (5 bases). V was trimmed by 0 bases and J by 9 bases, leaving 18 bases between them. CDR3 length equals 15 residues. The germline gives CDR1 LNHDA, CDR2 SQIVND (reference sequence). CDR3 amino acids: CASSIDLRESAGQYF. The CDR3 bases are TGTGCCAGTAGTATAGACCTAAGGGAGTCCGCCGGGCAGTACTTC.

The chain has TRBV11-3 and TRBJ2-2; a possible D gene is TRBD1 (6 bases). Trimming left V 10 bases short and J 8 bases short, with 20 bases between. In germline, CDR1 is SGHNT, CDR2 YENEEA. CDR3 length: 14 residues. The CDR3 loop is CATKRPGVVGELFF. The CDR3 DNA reads TGTGCCACTAAACGACCAGGGGTGGTTGGGGAGCTGTTTTTT.

This chain uses TRBV7-8 with TRBJ1-4; possible D gene TRBD1, 5 bases. Between the trimmed V and J ends, which lost 5 bases and 5 bases, there was a span of 18 bases. The V gene's germline CDR1 is SGHVS and CDR2 FQNEAQ. This CDR3 is 16 amino acids long. CDR3 region: CASSRRDRQTNEKLFF. The CDR3 DNA reads as TGTGCCAGCAGCCGACGGGACCGCCAGACGAATGAAAAACTGTTTTTT.